The rows below give T cell receptor beta chains drawn from one sample of a study of blood T cells in healthy people across ages. TCRdb reprocessed the 5' RACE reads via MiXCR and lists one record per CDR3 protein. The sample lists about 1.7 million distinct CDR3 sequences; over 25% were seen once. The sample taken for sequencing was blood. These receptors were taken from a woman aged 25 to 39 in good health. The CDR3 runs from the conserved cysteine through the conserved F or W. Each record gives: CDR3 length, V gene, J gene, CDR3 protein.

15	TRBV29-1	TRBJ2-4	CSIVLAGASYNEQYF
13	TRBV20-1	TRBJ2-7	CSAKGTGLYEQYF
15	TRBV10-2	TRBJ2-3	CASSEGGSGADTQYF
15	TRBV20-1	TRBJ1-1	CSARPSTGVHTEAFF
14	TRBV11-2	TRBJ2-7	CASSLAGTEYEQYF
14	TRBV20-1	TRBJ2-5	CSAVLGVSQETQYF
10	TRBV20-1	TRBJ2-1	CSASWRREFF
12	TRBV9	TRBJ1-1	CASSGPGTGAFF
11	TRBV20-1	TRBJ2-7	CSAIRDNEQYF
13	TRBV7-8	TRBJ2-1	CASSLVAGKEQFF
13	TRBV10-3	TRBJ2-7	CAISRDRGYEQYF
13	TRBV20-1	-	CSAPSDGGREQYF
15	TRBV5-1	TRBJ2-1	CASTKDRDYYNEQFF
13	TRBV6-4	TRBJ2-3	CASSDLGTDTQYF
13	TRBV29-1	TRBJ1-3	CSVRRGSGNTIYF
15	TRBV28	TRBJ1-5	CAIKNRGGHSQPQHF
12	TRBV12-3/TRBV12-4	TRBJ2-4	CASRRTPGEQYF
13	TRBV10-3	TRBJ1-4	CAIGTGPNEKLFF
12	TRBV28	TRBJ1-6	CASGLGHSPLHF
16	TRBV12-5	TRBJ2-3	CASGPTGQVYTDTQYF
13	TRBV14	-	CASSQGRLKTQYF
13	TRBV6-5	TRBJ2-7	CASSRDWSHEQYF
14	TRBV2	TRBJ2-1	CASNQRDILNEQFF
15	TRBV4-3	TRBJ2-1	CASSQGLAGINGQFF
13	TRBV10-3	TRBJ2-7	CAIKAGGPGEQYF
14	TRBV7-6	TRBJ1-1	CARSLGTRDTEAFF
16	TRBV12-3/TRBV12-4	TRBJ2-1	CASSFDSPQRLDEQFF
13	TRBV6-4	TRBJ2-3	CASSDLTGNTQYF
13	TRBV6-2/TRBV6-3	TRBJ2-7	CASRLAGGDEQYF
14	TRBV9	TRBJ2-3	CASSVVGVQDTQYF
14	TRBV11-2	TRBJ1-2	CASSLRTPTYGYTF
15	TRBV9	TRBJ2-7	CASSVEGQGFHEQYF
14	TRBV7-2	TRBJ2-7	CASSLVSHSYEQYF
14	TRBV9	TRBJ2-5	CASSGGEVWETQYF
14	TRBV30	TRBJ1-5	CAWSASQGNQPQHF
16	TRBV20-1	TRBJ1-2	CSARDRGDRANYGYTF
14	TRBV29-1	TRBJ1-4	CSAANRTFNEKLFF
14	TRBV12-3/TRBV12-4	TRBJ1-5	CASRATGNNQPQHF
19	TRBV5-5	TRBJ2-7	CASSYQPTSGTDFSYEQYF
13	TRBV29-1	TRBJ1-2	CSGVNTGGNGYTF
15	TRBV30	TRBJ2-1	CAWSAGTASYNGQFF
15	TRBV10-2	TRBJ2-1	CASSESTFIGNEQFF
13	TRBV5-1	TRBJ1-2	CASSFGTPEVYTF
14	TRBV24-1	TRBJ2-5	CATSDSGHGETQYF
15	TRBV28	TRBJ2-7	CASSPRSQTGYEQYF
14	TRBV10-2	TRBJ2-2	CASGETSGSGELFF
16	TRBV12-3/TRBV12-4	TRBJ2-5	CASSFRASGRGETQYF
12	TRBV12-3/TRBV12-4	TRBJ2-5	CASSFRRETQYF
13	TRBV5-6	TRBJ2-4	CASLGRPGDIQYF